The clone carrying this TCR beta chain appeared a single time. Its antigen remains unidentified. This entry is derived from a study of shared clonotypes between healthy human individuals. Study results and caveats: Clonotype sharing among donors likely depends on sequencing depth. Naive CD4 clonotype sharing across several donors was 4% to 5.5%.

Running of the assay took place at deep level. Clones were read by immunoSEQ multiplex PCR, and TCRdb kept only the in-frame ones, dropping some. The sample shows 2 million to 2.5 million clones, about 90% of them seen only once. The TCR originated in a man aged 18 to 30 in good health. Some clones in this sample may be carry-over from other donors' samples. The sample was naive CD4+ T cells from PBMCs. Subset noted: CD45RA+ positively selected.

The CDR3 is CASRLQGRGGYNEQFF. As DNA, the CDR3 is TGTGCCAGCAGGCTACAGGGTAGAGGGGGCTACAATGAGCAGTTCTTC. The chain has TRBV27 and TRBJ2-1, with D perhaps TRBD1 (6 bases). CDR1 MNHEY and CDR2 SMNVEV come from the germline V gene (reference sequence). V gave up 6 bases and J gave up 3 bases, with 18 bases separating them. There are 16 residues in the CDR3.